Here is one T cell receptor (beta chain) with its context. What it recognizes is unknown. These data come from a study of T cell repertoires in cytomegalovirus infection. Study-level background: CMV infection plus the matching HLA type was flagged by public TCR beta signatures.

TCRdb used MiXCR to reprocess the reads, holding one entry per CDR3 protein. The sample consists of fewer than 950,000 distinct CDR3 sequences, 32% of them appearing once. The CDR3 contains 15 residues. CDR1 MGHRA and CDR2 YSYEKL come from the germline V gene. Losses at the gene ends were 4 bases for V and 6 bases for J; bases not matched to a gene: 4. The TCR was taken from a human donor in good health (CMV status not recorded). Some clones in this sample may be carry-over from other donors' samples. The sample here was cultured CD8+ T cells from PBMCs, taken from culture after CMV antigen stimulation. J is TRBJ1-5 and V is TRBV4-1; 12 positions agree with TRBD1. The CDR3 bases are TGCGCCAGCAGCCCGGGACAGGGGGCTACTCAGCCCCAGCATTTT. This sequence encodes CASSPGQGATQPQHF.